This TCR beta chain was identified in a study of shared clonotypes between healthy human individuals. Data came from immunoSEQ multiplex PCR; TCRdb stores just in-frame clones and leaves some out. The sample lists 950,000 to 1,100,000 clones; 60% to 80% were seen once. Study-wide findings and caveats: Donor scarcity curtailed the genetic and exposure-history diversity represented herein.

Germline V gene lookup returns CDR1 SNHLY and CDR2 FYNNEI. Losses at the gene ends were 2 bases for V and 4 bases for J; bases not matched to a gene: 6. The CDR3 extends over 15 amino acids. This clone showed up many times. Its antigen is undetermined. Input material: memory CD4+ T cells sorted from blood. Subset specified: CD45RA-negative fraction. The chain joins TRBV2 to TRBJ1-2; 8 bases line up with TRBD1. The sequence was obtained from a man between 18 and 35 years old in good health. The DNA of the CDR3 is TGTGCCAGCAGTGAAACGCGGACAGGGTCCTATGGCTACACCTTC. It yields the protein CASSETRTGSYGYTF. The full variable domain, completed using reference TRBV2 and TRBJ1-2, is EPEVTQTPSHQVTQMGQEVILRCVPISNHLYFYWYRQILGQKVEFLVSFYNNEISEKSEIFDDQFSVERPDGSNFTLKIRSTKLEDSAMYFCASSETRTGSYGYTFGSGTRLTVV.